This is a list of T cell receptor beta chains from one sample in a study of Graves' ophthalmopathy and Graves' hyperthyroidism. TCRdb used MiXCR to reprocess the multiplex PCR reads, holding one entry per CDR3 protein. The table includes 500,000 to 800,000 distinct CDR3 sequences, under 50% detected once. The material sequenced was peripheral blood. These receptors were collected from an adult man with Graves' ophthalmopathy. CDR3s include the opening cysteine and the closing phenylalanine or tryptophan. The D gene is left open where the match is weak. Size is stated for part of the rows, as once, few or many counts, or as a class when the clone is expanded.

D: .; V: TRBV5-1; size: many; J: TRBJ1-1; CDR3: CASSLVSNTEAFF; DNA: TGTGCCAGCAGCTTGGTTTCAAACACTGAAGCTTTCTTT
D: TRBD1; V: TRBV5-5; size: .; J: TRBJ1-1; CDR3: CASFQGASTEAFF; DNA: TGTGCCTCGTTTCAGGGGGCGAGCACTGAAGCTTTCTTT
D: TRBD1; V: TRBV13; size: many; J: TRBJ1-4; CDR3: CASSWGQDRVKLFF; DNA: TGTGCCAGCAGCTGGGGACAGGATAGGGTAAAACTGTTTTTT
D: TRBD2; V: TRBV5-1; size: few; J: TRBJ2-2; CDR3: CASSTRPGLNTGELFF; DNA: TGCGCCAGCAGCACTAGGCCGGGACTAAACACCGGGGAGCTGTTTTTT
D: .; V: TRBV29-1; size: .; J: TRBJ2-5; CDR3: CSLTGRGPQETQYF; DNA: TGCAGCCTTACCGGAAGGGGACCTCAAGAGACCCAGTACTTC
D: .; V: TRBV2; size: .; J: TRBJ1-1; CDR3: CASSYTDYTEAFF; DNA: TGTGCCAGCAGTTACACGGACTACACTGAAGCTTTCTTT
D: .; V: TRBV7-2; size: .; J: TRBJ1-1; CDR3: CASSLWSGNTEAFF; DNA: TGTGCCAGCAGCTTATGGTCAGGGAACACTGAAGCTTTCTTT
D: .; V: TRBV7-8; size: .; J: TRBJ2-5; CDR3: CASSLRPTGGGETQYF; DNA: TGTGCCAGCAGCTTAAGACCGACCGGGGGCGGCGAGACCCAGTACTTC
D: TRBD1; V: TRBV10-3; size: .; J: TRBJ2-7; CDR3: CASSSSRQGDYEQYF; DNA: TGTGCCAGCAGTTCGTCGAGACAGGGGGATTACGAGCAGTACTTC
D: TRBD1; V: TRBV7-8; size: many; J: TRBJ2-7; CDR3: CASSPYRDRKHEQYF; DNA: TGTGCCAGCAGCCCATACCGGGACAGGAAGCACGAGCAGTACTTC